This T cell receptor (beta chain) was sequenced during a study of blood T cell repertoires in COVID-19 (TCRdb year 2020). As for the study more broadly: Collaborator samples came from the United States, Italy and Spain and covered acute and convalescent phases of COVID-19. The material from the prospective study consisted of cDNA or gDNA derived from T cells, B-cell-depleted T cells, or PBMCs. Subjects who had been exposed to COVID-19, were actively infected with it, or had recovered from it provided the deeply sampled blood TCRbeta repertoires that made up the dataset. The sample metadata nearly always contained a de-identified subject ID, COVID-19 status, age in years and sex. HLA class I and class II types, where available, came from metadata supplied by the sample provider rather than from assay-based typing. The repertoires were made available in a free public database intended to serve as a resource for research on the immune response to SARS-CoV-2. The samples were drawn from two sources: the first 160 participants of the ongoing ImmuneRACE study, and 1,000 to 1,500 subjects contributed by 6 global collaborators.

Worth noting for this clone: Its antigen has not been determined. Base qualities are not recorded, but no much larger clone differs from it by a single base.

The immunoSEQ Assay, a bias-controlled multiplex PCR, was used to amplify TCRbeta CDR3 regions from genomic DNA. The authors processed their data as follows. The number of nucleated cells in each sample was estimated by amplification of reference gene primers within the assay. To quantify the absolute abundance of each unique TCRbeta CDR3 rearrangement, sequence reads were collapsed and filtered. For each sample, productive Simpson clonality was calculated by taking the square root of Simpson's diversity index across productive rearrangements. TCRdb obtained this table from immuneACCESS and retained in-frame rearrangements with V and J assigned. These tables miss some clones; where compared with another copy, unresolved V genes account for less than half of the shortfall, and the remainder is unexplained. V and J calls and clone size are those listed in that table; D and trimming were worked out from the DNA. The sample table shows over 150,000 clones, and approximately 91% are seen once. The ten largest make up 15% to 20% of the sample.

There are 17 amino acids in the CDR3, from cysteine to phenylalanine inclusive. The CDR3 DNA has 51 bases and is translated from base 1. Taken from the germline V gene, the CDR1 and CDR2 loops are SGHDT and YYEEEE. Germline trimming amounts to 3 bases on V and 2 bases on J, with 10 as the count of junction bases outside the gene matches. Broader findings and caveats from the paper: The amount of clinical and demographic metadata varied by source and participant and was provided uncurated.

In Seattle, one collaborating source enrolled patients while the infection was active and tracked those patients longitudinally over the course of disease. Collaborating institutions collected whole blood in K2EDTA tubes following their own protocols. For TCRbeta analysis, collaborator samples were shipped as frozen whole blood, as isolated PBMCs, or as DNA extracted from either sample type. The sequence came from a man in his fifties with COVID-19, enrolled during active disease. Material for sequencing was peripheral blood. This chain is built from TRBV5-6 and TRBJ2-1; TRBD2 matches 8 bases in the middle. The CDR3 protein: CASSSLAGAGAYNEQFF. The nucleotides are TGTGCCAGCAGCTCCCTAGCGGGCGCGGGAGCCTACAATGAGCAGTTCTTC.